The 9 T cell receptor beta chains listed next were all sequenced from one sample in a study of Graves' ophthalmopathy and Graves' hyperthyroidism. RNA served as the template for amplifying TCR beta CDR3 regions. An opening RT-PCR round employed HTBI primers and preceded a second-round multiplex PCR. TCRdb passed the multiplex PCR reads through MiXCR, listing each CDR3 protein once. The table has approximately 700,000 distinct CDR3 sequences, over 40% seen once. The source material was peripheral blood. The source is an adult man with Graves' ophthalmopathy.

The genes are TRBV7-9 and TRBJ2-5; D is possibly TRBD1 or TRBD2 (6 bases each). The CDR3 spans 16 residues. Germline-derived CDR1 and CDR2 are SEHNR and FQNEAQ (reference sequence). V lost 5 bases, J lost 5 bases, and 21 bases lay in between. The CDR3 nucleotides are TGTGCCAGCAGCCCTACCACGCAGGGGCGGGGTGAGACCCAGTACTTC. It yields the protein CASSPTTQGRGETQYF.

This clonotype was recorded many times. This chain connects TRBV7-9 to TRBJ2-5; 8 nucleotides align to TRBD2. This CDR3 has 14 residues. J gave up 4 bases and V 5 bases, and 6 bases lay outside the gene matches. Germline V lookup: CDR1 SEHNR, CDR2 FQNEAQ (reference sequence). CDR3 amino acids: CASSPGLEGETQYF. CDR3 DNA sequence: TGTGCCAGCAGCCCGGGACTAGAGGGAGAGACCCAGTACTTC.

Concerning this clonotype: A much larger clone differs from this one at a single base, so this may be a read error. CDR3 nucleotides: TGTGCCATCAGTGACCCCCGGGTAGAACTGTTTTTT. Its translation: CAISDPRVELFF. The rearrangement uses TRBV10-3 and TRBJ1-4; D unclear. Germline CDR1 reads ENHRY; CDR2 reads SYGVKD. The CDR3 is 12 residues long. V lost 3 bases and J lost 12, with 11 bases in between.

The CDR3 region has the DNA TGCGCCAGCAGTAAGGACGCTCCCACAGGCAATGAGCAGTTCTTC. This translates into CASSKDAPTGNEQFF. The V and J genes are TRBV5-1 and TRBJ2-7, with D perhaps TRBD1 (5 bases). The better agreement between TRBJ2-1 and the DNA end casts doubt on the J call. The CDR3 extends over 15 amino acids. Germline V lookup: CDR1 SGHRS, CDR2 YFSETQ.

This chain uses TRBV20-1 with TRBJ2-7, with 15 positions matching TRBD2. V dropped 4 bases and J dropped 2; count of bases not matched to a gene: 6. The CDR3 contains 16 residues. Germline CDR1 and CDR2: DFQATT and SNEGSKA (reference sequence). Written as DNA, the CDR3 is TGCAGTGCTACCGGGACTAGCGGGGGGCCGACCTACGAGCAGTACTTC. It specifies CSATGTSGGPTYEQYF.

This clonotype was recorded many times. This chain uses TRBV2 with TRBJ2-2; either TRBD1 or TRBD2 may fit D (5 bases each). This CDR3 contains 15 residues. The V end lost 5 bases, the J end lost 2 bases, and 12 bases lay between the germline ends. The germline CDR1 and CDR2 sequences are SNHLY and FYNNEI. The CDR3 nucleotides read TGTGCCAGCAGTCAAGTGGGGACCAACACCGGGGAGCTGTTTTTT. Translated: CASSQVGTNTGELFF.

This clonotype has more than one count but fewer than ten. The chain carries TRBV6-1 and TRBJ2-2; TRBD1 aligns across 7 bases. The ends lost 4 bases at V and 4 bases at J; junction bases unmatched: 6. The CDR3 has 15 residues. Germline CDR1 is MNHNS and CDR2 is SASEGT. CDR3 nucleotides: TGTGCCAGCAGTGTTTTCCGGGACAGCACCGGGGAGCTGTTTTTT. It specifies CASSVFRDSTGELFF.

The V call is TRBV19, the J call TRBJ1-1; D not certain. Germline assignment: CDR1 LNHDA and CDR2 SQIVND (reference sequence). Trimming removed 7 bases at V and 1 base at J, with 13 bases between. The CDR3 has 14 amino acids. The CDR3 protein is CASNADGRNTEAFF. CDR3 coding DNA: TGTGCCAGTAATGCGGACGGACGGAACACTGAAGCTTTCTTT.

The chain links TRBV25-1 to TRBJ1-4; 9 bases are shared with TRBD1. This CDR3 comprises 17 residues. Losses at the gene ends were 3 bases for V and 6 bases for J; bases not matched to a gene: 11. Per germline, CDR1 MGHDK and CDR2 SYGVNS. CDR3 region: CASSDDRTGEVYEKLFF. CDR3 coding DNA: TGTGCCAGCAGTGATGATCGGACAGGGGAGGTCTATGAAAAACTGTTTTTT. Using reference TRBV25-1 and TRBJ1-4 for the parts outside the CDR3, the full variable domain is EADIYQTPRYLVIGTGKKITLECSQTMGHDKMYWYQQDPGMELHLIHYSYGVNSTEKGDLSSESTVSRIRTEHFPLTLESARPSHTSQYLCASSDDRTGEVYEKLFFGSGTQLSVL.